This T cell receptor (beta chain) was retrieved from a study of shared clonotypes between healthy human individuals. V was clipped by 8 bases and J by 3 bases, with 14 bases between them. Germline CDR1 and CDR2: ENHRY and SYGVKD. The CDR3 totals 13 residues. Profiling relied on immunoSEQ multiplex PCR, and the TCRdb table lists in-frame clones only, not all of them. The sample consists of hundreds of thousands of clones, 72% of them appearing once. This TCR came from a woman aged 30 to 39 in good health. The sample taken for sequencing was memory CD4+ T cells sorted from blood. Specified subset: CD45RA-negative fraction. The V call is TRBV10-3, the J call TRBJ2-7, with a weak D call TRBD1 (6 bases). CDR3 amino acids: CAIGRDTFYEQYF. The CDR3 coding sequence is TGTGCCATCGGTCGGGACACCTTCTACGAGCAGTACTTC.